Sequencing of this T cell receptor (beta chain) was carried out in a study of T cell responses to AZD1222 COVID-19 vaccine. Background on the study: Doses given second, at about 4 or about 12 weeks, were pooled. The study's findings and limits: Just a handful of AZD1222 recipients tested seropositive at baseline. After two AZD1222 doses, spike-specific TCR breadth and depth rose versus day 0. The donor group comprised mostly white British people and more females; the analysis possibly underestimated clonal diversity.

CDR1 SGHVS and CDR2 FQNEAQ come from the germline V gene. The CDR3 extends over 15 amino acids. With V trimmed by 4 bases and J by 4 bases, 6 bases remained unmatched. About this clone itself: Its antigen is currently unknown.

Profiled with immunoSEQ multiplex PCR; TCRdb holds only in-frame clones, not every one. The sample lists 120,000 to 150,000 clones, approximately 90% occurring once. The starting material was peripheral blood, obtained on day 0 of AZD1222 vaccination. The chain links TRBV7-8 to TRBJ2-5, with 10 bases matching TRBD2. The TCR was taken from an adult in good health. The CDR3 coding sequence is TGTGCCAGCAGCTCCACTAGCGGGAACGGAGAGACCCAGTACTTC. It translates to CASSSTSGNGETQYF.